This T cell receptor beta chain originates from a study of blood T cell repertoires in COVID-19. Study as a whole: The analysed material was cDNA or gDNA that came from T cells, B-cell-depleted T cells, or PBMCs.

The V and J ends lost 5 bases and 2 bases respectively, with 10 bases between them. The length of the CDR3 is 15 residues. Per the germline V gene, CDR1 is SGHVS and CDR2 is FNYEAQ. This table comes from immunoSEQ multiplex PCR, and its TCRdb copy is limited to in-frame clones, with some not included. This sample has some 190,000 clones, with more than 75% found just once. The clonotype originates from a human donor in a cohort sampled during active COVID-19. Specimen: peripheral blood. This chain joins TRBV7-6 and TRBJ2-6; tentative D call: TRBD1 (6 bases). The CDR3 here is CASSLEGAGANVLTF. CDR3 nucleotides: TGTGCCAGCAGCCTAGAGGGGGCTGGGGCCAACGTCCTGACTTTC.